This TCR beta chain was captured by sequencing in a study of T-cell reconstitution after alpha-beta-depleted transplantation in children. With respect to this clonotype: Its antigen is still unknown.

A TCRbeta library incorporating unique molecular identifiers was prepared. MiXCR, applied by TCRdb to the PCR reads, yields one record per CDR3 protein. The table shows roughly 490,000 distinct CDR3 sequences, with roughly 11% occurring only once. Looked up from germline, CDR1 is ENHRY and CDR2 is SYGVKD. V dropped 6 bases and J dropped 5 bases, with 16 bases sitting between them. This CDR3 has 14 amino acids. Whole-study results and caveats: For some patients, TCRbeta diversity was high at day 60 because of recipient T cells and thymic progenitors that survived. Diversity and T-cell counts at one year after transplant derived mostly from new T cells. Several hundred graft clones that had expanded were reportedly the source of alpha-beta T cells about two months after transplant.

This receptor was identified in a female patient between 2 and 15 years old who had a stem cell transplant for aplastic anemia, so the T cells may come from the graft donor. The source was PBMCs, mostly from graft donor cells, collected 180 days after TCRalphabeta/CD19-depleted stem cell transplant. This chain connects TRBV10-3 to TRBJ2-5; D may correspond to TRBD1 or TRBD2 (5 bases each). The CDR3 DNA sequence: TGTGCCATCAGGGAAGGGCAGGGAGTGGAGACCCAGTACTTC. Amino acids: CAIREGQGVETQYF.